This note documents a single T cell receptor beta chain sequence. The assay was immunoSEQ multiplex PCR, and TCRdb's table has in-frame clones only and misses some. The repertoire holds 400,000 to 450,000 clones, more than 80% seen once, with 1.4% in the top ten. This sample was included in a study of blood T cell repertoires in COVID-19. Overall study context: PBMCs, B-cell-depleted T cells, or T cells provided the cDNA or gDNA that made up the material.

Germline V gene lookup returns CDR1 MNHEY and CDR2 SVGAGI. The trim removed 6 bases at V and 6 bases at J, leaving 7 bases unmatched. The CDR3 loop spans 14 amino acids. This sequence was found in a woman aged 25-40 years with active or convalescent COVID-19. The sequenced material came from peripheral blood. The chain joins TRBV6-5 to TRBJ1-1; TRBD1 matches at 10 bases. This CDR3 is CASRSGTGVSEAFF. CDR3 bases: TGTGCCAGCAGATCCGGGACAGGGGTGTCTGAAGCTTTCTTT.